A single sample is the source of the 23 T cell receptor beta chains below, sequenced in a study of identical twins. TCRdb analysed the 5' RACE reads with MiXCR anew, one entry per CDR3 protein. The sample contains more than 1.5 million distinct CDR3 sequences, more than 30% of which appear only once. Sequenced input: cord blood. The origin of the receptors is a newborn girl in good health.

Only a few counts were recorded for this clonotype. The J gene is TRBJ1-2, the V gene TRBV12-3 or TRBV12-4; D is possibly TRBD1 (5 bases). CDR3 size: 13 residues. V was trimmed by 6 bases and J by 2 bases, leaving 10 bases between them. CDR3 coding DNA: TGTGCCAGCAGAGGGGACGGGAACTATGGCTACACCTTC. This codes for CASRGDGNYGYTF.

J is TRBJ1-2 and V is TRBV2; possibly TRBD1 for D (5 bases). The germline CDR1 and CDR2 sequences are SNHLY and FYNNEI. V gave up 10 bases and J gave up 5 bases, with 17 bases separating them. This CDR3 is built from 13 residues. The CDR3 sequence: CATPSRDAYGYTF. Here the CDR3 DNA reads TGTGCCACCCCCAGTAGGGACGCTTATGGCTACACCTTC.

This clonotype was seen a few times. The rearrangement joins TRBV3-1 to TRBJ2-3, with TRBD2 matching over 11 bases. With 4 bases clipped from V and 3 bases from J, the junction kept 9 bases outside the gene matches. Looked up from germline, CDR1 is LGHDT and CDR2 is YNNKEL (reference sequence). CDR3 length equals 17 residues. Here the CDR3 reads CASSLLLAGGRTDTQYF. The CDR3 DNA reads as TGTGCCAGCAGCCTCCTCTTAGCGGGGGGGCGGACAGATACGCAGTATTTT.

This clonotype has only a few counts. Here the CDR3 DNA reads TGTGCCAGCAGCTTAGCGTCAGGGGTCAACTATGGCTACACCTTC. Its translation: CASSLASGVNYGYTF. This chain uses TRBV7-8 with TRBJ1-2, with a tentative D call TRBD1 (6 bases). V lost 0 bases and J lost 2, with 10 bases in between. CDR1 SGHVS and CDR2 FQNEAQ come from the germline V gene. CDR3 length equals 15 residues. Full variable domain (missing parts from reference TRBV7-8 and TRBJ1-2): GAGVSQSPRYKVAKRGQDVALRCDPISGHVSLFWYQQALGQGPEFLTYFQNEAQLDKSGLPSDRFFAERPEGSVSTLKIQRTQQEDSAVYLCASSLASGVNYGYTFGSGTRLTVV.

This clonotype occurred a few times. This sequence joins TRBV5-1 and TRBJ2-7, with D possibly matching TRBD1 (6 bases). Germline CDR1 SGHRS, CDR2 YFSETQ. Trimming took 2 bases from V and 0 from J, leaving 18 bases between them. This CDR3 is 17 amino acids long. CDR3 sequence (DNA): TGCGCCAGCAGCTTTGGTACAGGGACCACTTCCTCCTACGAGCAGTACTTC. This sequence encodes CASSFGTGTTSSYEQYF. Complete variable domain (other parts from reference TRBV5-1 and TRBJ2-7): KAGVTQTPRYLIKTRGQQVTLSCSPISGHRSVSWYQQTPGQGLQFLFEYFSETQRNKGNFPGRFSGRQFSNSRSEMNVSTLELGDSALYLCASSFGTGTTSSYEQYFGPGTRLTVT.

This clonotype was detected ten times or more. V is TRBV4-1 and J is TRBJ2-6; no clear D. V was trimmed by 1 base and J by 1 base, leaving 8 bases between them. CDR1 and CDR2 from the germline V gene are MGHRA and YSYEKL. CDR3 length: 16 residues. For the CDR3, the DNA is TGCGCCAGCAGCCAAGCGGGCAGGTCTGGGGCCAACGTCCTGACTTTC. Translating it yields CASSQAGRSGANVLTF.

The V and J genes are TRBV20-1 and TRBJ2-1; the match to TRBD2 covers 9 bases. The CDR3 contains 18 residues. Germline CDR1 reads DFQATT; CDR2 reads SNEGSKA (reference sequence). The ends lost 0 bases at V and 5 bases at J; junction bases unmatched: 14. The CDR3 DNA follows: TGCAGTGCTAGAGATCGGGGAATAGCGGGAGTGTTCGACAATGAGCAGTTCTTC. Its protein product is CSARDRGIAGVFDNEQFF.

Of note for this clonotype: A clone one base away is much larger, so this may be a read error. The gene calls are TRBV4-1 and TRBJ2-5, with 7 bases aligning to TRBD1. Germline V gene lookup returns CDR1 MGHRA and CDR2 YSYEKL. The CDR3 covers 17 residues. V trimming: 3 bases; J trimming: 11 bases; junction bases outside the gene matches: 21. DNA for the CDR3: TGCGCCAGCAGCCACGTAATGACAGGGAAGGTCTACAATGAGCAGTACTTC. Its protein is CASSHVMTGKVYNEQYF.

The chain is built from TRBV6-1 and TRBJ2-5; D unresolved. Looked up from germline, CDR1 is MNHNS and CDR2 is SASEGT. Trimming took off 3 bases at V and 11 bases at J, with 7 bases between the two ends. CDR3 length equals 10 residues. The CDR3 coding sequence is TGTGCCAGCAGTGAGACCCGTCAGTACTTC. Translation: CASSETRQYF.

The CDR3 reads CSASPGPKYNEQYF. The CDR3 nucleotides read TGCAGTGCTAGTCCGGGACCGAAATACAATGAGCAGTACTTC. The V and J genes are TRBV20-1 and TRBJ2-7; D tentatively reads TRBD1 or TRBD2 (5 bases each). CDR3 length: 14 residues. V was cut by 3 bases and J by 7 bases, with 19 bases left in between. Germline CDR1 and CDR2: DFQATT and SNEGSKA (reference sequence).

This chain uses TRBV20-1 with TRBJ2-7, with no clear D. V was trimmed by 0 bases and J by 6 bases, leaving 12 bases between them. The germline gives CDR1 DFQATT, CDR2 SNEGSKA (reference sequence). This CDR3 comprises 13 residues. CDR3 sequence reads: CSARDPAAAEQYF. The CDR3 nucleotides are TGCAGTGCTAGAGACCCGGCGGCAGCCGAGCAGTACTTC.

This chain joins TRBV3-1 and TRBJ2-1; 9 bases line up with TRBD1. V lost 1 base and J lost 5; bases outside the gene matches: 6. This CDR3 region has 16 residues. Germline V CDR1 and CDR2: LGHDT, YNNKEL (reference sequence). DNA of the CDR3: TGTGCCAGCAGCCAAGCTATGGGACAGGGAGACAATGAGCAGTTCTTC. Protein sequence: CASSQAMGQGDNEQFF.

For the CDR3, the DNA is TGCGCCAGCAGCTTTACTCGGGGCCAAGAGACCCAGTACTTC. It codes for CASSFTRGQETQYF. The chain combines TRBV5-1 with TRBJ2-5; the D gene is possibly TRBD2 (5 bases). V dropped 2 bases and J dropped 1 base, with 9 bases sitting between them. There are 14 residues in the CDR3. CDR1 and CDR2 (germline): SGHRS, YFSETQ.

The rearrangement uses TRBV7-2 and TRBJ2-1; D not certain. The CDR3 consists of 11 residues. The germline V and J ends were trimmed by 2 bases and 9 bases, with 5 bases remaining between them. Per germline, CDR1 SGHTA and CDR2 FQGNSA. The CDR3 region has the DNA TGTGCCAGCAGCTTAACGGTTGAGCAGTTCTTC. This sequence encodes CASSLTVEQFF.

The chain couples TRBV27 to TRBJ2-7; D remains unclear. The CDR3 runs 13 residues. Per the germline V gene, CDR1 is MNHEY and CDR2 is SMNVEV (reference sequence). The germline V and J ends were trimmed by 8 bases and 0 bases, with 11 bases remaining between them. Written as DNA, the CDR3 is TGTGCCAGCGGAAGAGAGCGCTCCTACGAGCAGTACTTC. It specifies CASGRERSYEQYF.

The CDR3 nucleotides read TGTGCCAGCAGTGCCACCTGGCAGAGCTCCTACGAGCAGTACTTC. Translating it yields CASSATWQSSYEQYF. The rearrangement uses TRBV25-1 and TRBJ2-7; D remains unclear. The CDR3 loop spans 15 amino acids. The ends were cut back, 4 bases at V and 0 bases at J, with 13 bases in the middle. Germline lookup yields CDR1 MGHDK and CDR2 SYGVNS.

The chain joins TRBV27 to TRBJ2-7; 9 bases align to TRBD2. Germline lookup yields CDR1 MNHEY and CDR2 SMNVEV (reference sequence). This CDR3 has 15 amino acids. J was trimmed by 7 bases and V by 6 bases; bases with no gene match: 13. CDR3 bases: TGTGCCAGCAGGAGAAGCGGGGGGAAGGCAAATGAGCAGTACTTC. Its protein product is CASRRSGGKANEQYF.

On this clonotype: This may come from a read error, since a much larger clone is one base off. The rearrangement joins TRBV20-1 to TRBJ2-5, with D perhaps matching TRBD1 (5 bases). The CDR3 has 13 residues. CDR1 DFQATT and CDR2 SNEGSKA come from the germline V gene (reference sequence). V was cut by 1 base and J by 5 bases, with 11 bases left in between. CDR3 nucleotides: TGCAGTGCTAGAGGGCAGGGTCACGAGACCCAGTACTTC. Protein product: CSARGQGHETQYF.

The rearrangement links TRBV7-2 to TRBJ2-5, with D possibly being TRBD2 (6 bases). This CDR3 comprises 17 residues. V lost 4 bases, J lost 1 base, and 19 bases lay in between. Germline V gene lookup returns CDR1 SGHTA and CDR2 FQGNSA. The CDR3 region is CASSYGTGAKAQETQYF. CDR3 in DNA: TGTGCCAGCAGCTACGGGACTGGGGCTAAAGCCCAAGAGACCCAGTACTTC.

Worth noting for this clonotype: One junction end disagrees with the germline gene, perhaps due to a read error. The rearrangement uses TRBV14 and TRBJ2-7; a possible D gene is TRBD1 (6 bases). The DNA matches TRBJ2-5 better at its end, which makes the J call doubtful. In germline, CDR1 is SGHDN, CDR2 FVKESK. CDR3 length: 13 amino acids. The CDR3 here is CVSSKGVWETQYF. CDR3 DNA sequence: TGTGTCAGCAGTAAGGGGGTCTGGGAGACCCAGTACTTC.

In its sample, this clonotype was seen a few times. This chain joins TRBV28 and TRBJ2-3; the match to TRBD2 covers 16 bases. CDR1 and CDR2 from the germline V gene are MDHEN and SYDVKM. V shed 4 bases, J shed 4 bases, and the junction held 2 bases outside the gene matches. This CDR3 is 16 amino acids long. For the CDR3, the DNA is TGTGCCAGCAGTTCCGGGACTAGCGGGAGGGCAGATACGCAGTATTTT. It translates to CASSSGTSGRADTQYF.

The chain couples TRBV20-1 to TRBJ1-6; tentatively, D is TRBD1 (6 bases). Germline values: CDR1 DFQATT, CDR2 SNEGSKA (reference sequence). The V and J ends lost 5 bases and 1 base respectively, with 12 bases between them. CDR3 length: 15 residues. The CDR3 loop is CSASLGGSYNSPLHF. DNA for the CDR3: TGCAGTGCTTCTCTAGGGGGATCCTATAATTCACCCCTCCACTTT.

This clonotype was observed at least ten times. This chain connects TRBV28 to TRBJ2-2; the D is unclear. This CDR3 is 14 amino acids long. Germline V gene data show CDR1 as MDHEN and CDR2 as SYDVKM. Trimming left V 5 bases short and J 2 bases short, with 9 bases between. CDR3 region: CASSLLGNTGELFF. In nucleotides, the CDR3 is TGTGCCAGCAGTCTCCTGGGAAACACCGGGGAGCTGTTTTTT.